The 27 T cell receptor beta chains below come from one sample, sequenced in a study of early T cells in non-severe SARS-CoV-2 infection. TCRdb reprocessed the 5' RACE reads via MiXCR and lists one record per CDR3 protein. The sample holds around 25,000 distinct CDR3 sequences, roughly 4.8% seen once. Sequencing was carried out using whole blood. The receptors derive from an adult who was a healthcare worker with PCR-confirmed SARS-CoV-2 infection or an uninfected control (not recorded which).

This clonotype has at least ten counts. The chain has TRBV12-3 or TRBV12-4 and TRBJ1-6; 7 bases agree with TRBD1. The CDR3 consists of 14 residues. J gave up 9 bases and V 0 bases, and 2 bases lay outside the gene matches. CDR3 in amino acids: CASSLAGGGSPLHF. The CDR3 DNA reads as TGTGCCAGCAGTTTAGCAGGGGGCGGTTCACCCCTCCACTTT.

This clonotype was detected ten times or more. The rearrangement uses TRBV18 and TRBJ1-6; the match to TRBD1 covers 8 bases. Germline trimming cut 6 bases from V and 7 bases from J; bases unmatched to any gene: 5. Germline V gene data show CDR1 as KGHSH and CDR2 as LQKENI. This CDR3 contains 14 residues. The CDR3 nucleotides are TGTGCCAGCTCGCCGACAGGGGACAATTCACCCCTCCACTTT. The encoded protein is CASSPTGDNSPLHF.

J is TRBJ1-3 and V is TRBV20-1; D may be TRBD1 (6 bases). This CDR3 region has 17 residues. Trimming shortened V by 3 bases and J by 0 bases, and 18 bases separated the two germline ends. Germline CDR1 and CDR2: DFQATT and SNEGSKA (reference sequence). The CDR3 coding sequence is TGCAGTGCTAGGAACCCGACAGGTGCCAACTCTGGAAACACCATATATTTT. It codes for CSARNPTGANSGNTIYF.

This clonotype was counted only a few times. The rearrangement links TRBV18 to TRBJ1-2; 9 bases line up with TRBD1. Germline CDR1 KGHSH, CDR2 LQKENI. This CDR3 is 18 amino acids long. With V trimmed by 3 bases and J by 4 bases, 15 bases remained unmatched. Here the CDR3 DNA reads TGTGCCAGCTCACCCCGGACAGGGGTTGTGAGTCAGGTCTATGGCTACACCTTC. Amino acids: CASSPRTGVVSQVYGYTF.

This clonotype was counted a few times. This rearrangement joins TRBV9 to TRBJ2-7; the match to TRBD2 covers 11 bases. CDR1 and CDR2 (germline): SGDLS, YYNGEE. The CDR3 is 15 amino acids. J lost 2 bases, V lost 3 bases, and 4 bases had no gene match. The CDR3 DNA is TGTGCCAGCAGCGAGGGACTAGCGGAAACCTACGAGCAGTACTTC. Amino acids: CASSEGLAETYEQYF.

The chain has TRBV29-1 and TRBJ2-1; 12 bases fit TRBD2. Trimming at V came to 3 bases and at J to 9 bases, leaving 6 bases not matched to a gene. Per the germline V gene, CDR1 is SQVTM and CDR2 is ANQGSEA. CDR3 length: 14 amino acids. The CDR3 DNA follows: TGCAGCGTTGACCAGGGGACTAGCGGGTGTGAGCAGTTCTTC. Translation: CSVDQGTSGCEQFF.

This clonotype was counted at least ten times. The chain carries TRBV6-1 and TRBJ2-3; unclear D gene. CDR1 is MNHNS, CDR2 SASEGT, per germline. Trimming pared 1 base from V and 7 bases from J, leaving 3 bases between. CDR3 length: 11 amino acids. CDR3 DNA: TGTGCCAGCAGTGAAGGCCATACGCAGTATTTT. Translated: CASSEGHTQYF.

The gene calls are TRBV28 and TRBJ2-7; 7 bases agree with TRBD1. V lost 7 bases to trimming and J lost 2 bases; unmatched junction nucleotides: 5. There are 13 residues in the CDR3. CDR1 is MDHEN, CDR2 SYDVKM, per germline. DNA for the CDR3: TGTGCCAGCAACGAACAGGGGCCCTACGAGCAGTACTTC. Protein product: CASNEQGPYEQYF.

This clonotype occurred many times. The CDR3 coding sequence is TGCGCCAGCAGCCAACAGGGGCTCGCTGAAGCTTTCTTT. Translation: CASSQQGLAEAFF. The chain employs TRBV4-1 and TRBJ1-1; D perhaps matches TRBD1 (6 bases). This CDR3 comprises 13 residues. V shed 2 bases and J shed 6 bases, with 10 bases lying between them. CDR1 is MGHRA, CDR2 YSYEKL, per germline.

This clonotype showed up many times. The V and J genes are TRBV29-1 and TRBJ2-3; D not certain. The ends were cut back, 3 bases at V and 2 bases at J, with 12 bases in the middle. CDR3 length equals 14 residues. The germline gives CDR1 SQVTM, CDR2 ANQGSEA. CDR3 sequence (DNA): TGCAGCGTTGAGATCGTGGGAAACACAGATACGCAGTATTTT. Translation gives CSVEIVGNTDTQYF.

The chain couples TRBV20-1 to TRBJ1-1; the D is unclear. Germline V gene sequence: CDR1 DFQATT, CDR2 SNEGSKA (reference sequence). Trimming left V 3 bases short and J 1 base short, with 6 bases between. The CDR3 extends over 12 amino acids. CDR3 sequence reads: CSASMGNTEAFF. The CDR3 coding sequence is TGCAGTGCTAGTATGGGGAACACTGAAGCTTTCTTT.

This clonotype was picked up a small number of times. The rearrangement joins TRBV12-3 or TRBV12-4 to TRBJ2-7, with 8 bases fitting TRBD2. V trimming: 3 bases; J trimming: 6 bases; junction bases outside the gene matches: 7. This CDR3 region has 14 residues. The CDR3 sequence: CASSFSLAGGEQYF. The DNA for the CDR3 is TGTGCCAGCAGTTTTAGCCTGGCGGGAGGCGAGCAGTACTTC.

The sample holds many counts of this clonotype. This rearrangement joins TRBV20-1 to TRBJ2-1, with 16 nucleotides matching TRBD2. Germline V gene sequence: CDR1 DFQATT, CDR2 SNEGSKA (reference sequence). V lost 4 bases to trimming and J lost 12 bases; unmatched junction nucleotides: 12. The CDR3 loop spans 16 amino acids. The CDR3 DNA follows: TGCAGTGCTACAGGACCGGGACTAGCGGGGGGGCCTCGGCAGTTCTTC. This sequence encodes CSATGPGLAGGPRQFF.

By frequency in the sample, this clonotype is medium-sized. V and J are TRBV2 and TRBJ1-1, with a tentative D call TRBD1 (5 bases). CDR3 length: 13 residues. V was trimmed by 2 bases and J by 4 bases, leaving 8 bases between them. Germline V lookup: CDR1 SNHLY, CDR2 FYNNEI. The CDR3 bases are TGTGCCAGCAGTGAAAGCAGGGTCACTGAAGCTTTCTTT. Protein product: CASSESRVTEAFF.

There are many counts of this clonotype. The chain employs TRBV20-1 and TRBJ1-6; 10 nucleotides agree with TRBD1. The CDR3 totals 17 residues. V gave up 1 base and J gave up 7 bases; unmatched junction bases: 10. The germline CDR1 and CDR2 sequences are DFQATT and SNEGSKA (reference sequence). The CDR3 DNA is TGCAGTGCTAGAGGGTGGGACAGGGGCCCCTCCAATTCACCCCTCCACTTT. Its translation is CSARGWDRGPSNSPLHF.

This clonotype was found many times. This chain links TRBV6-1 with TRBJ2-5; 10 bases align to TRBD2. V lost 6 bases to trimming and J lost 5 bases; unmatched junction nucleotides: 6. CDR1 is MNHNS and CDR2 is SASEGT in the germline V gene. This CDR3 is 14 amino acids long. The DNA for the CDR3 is TGTGCCAGCAGGCTAGCGGGAGCTGGGGAGACCCAGTACTTC. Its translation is CASRLAGAGETQYF.

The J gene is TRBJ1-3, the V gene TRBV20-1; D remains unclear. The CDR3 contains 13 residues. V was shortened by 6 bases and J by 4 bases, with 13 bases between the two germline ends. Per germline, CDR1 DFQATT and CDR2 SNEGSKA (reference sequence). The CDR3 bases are TGCAGTGCAACACTCCAGTTGGGAAACACCATATATTTT. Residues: CSATLQLGNTIYF.

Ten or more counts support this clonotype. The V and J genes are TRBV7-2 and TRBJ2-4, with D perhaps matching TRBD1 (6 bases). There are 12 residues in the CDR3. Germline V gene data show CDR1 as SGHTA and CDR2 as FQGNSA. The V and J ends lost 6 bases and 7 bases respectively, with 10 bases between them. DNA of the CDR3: TGTGCCAGCAGGGGGGACAATAACATTCAGTACTTC. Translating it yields CASRGDNNIQYF.

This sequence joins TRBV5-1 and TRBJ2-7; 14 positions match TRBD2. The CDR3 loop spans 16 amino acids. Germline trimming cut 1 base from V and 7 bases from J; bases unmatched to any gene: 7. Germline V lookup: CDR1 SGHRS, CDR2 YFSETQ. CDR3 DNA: TGCGCCAGCAGCTTGCGACTAGCGGGGGGGCCCAAAGAGCAGTACTTC. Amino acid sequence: CASSLRLAGGPKEQYF.

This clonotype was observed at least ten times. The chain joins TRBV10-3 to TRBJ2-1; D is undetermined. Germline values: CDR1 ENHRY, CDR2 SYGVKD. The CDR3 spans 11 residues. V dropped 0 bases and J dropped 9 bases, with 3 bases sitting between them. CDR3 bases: TGTGCCATCAGTGAGTCGATTGAGCAGTTCTTC. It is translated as CAISESIEQFF.

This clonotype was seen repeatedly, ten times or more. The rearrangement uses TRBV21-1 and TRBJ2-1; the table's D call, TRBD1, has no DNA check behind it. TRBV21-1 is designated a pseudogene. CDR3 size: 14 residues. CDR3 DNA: TGTGCCAGCAGCAAAGCAGGGGCAGGGAATGAGCAGTTCTTC. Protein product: CASSKAGAGNEQFF.

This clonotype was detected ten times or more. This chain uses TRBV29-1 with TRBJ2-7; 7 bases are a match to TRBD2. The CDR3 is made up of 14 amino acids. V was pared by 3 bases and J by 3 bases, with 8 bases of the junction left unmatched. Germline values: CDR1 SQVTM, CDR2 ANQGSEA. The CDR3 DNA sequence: TGCAGCGTTGAGATTGCTAGCGGCCGCTACGAGCAGTACTTC. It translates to CSVEIASGRYEQYF.

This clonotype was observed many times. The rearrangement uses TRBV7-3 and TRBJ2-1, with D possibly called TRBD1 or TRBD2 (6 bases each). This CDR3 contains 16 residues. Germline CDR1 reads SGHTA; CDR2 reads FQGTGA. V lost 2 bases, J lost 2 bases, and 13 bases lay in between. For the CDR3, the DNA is TGTGCCAGCAGCTTAGAAGGGGGGCTGGCCTACAATGAGCAGTTCTTC. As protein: CASSLEGGLAYNEQFF.

CDR3 nucleotide sequence: TGCGCCAGCAGCCAGGGTGTGGGGAAGGCCGGGGAGCTGTTTTTT. As protein: CASSQGVGKAGELFF. The V call is TRBV4-1, the J call TRBJ2-2, with D unclear. The V gene's germline CDR1 is MGHRA and CDR2 YSYEKL. The V gene lost 3 bases and the J gene lost 6 bases, with 14 bases spanning the gap. This CDR3 region has 15 residues.

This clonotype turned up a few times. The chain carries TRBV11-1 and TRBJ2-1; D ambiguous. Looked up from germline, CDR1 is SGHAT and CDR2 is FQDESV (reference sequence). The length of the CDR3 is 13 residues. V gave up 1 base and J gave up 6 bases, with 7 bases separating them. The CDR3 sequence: CASSLDVRNEQFF. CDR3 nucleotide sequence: TGTGCCAGCAGCTTAGATGTCCGCAATGAGCAGTTCTTC.

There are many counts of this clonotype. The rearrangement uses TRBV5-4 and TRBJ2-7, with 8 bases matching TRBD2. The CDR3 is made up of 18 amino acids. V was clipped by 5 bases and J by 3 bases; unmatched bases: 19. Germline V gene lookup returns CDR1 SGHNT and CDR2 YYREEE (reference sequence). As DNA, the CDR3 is TGTGCCAGCAGTGTGGACAGTCCCTTTAGCGGGACTTACTACGAGCAGTACTTC. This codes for CASSVDSPFSGTYYEQYF. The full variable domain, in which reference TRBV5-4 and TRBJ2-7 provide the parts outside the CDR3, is ETGVTQSPTHLIKTRGQQVTLRCSSQSGHNTVSWYQQALGQGPQFIFQYYREEENGRGNFPPRFSGLQFPNYSSELNVNALELDDSALYLCASSVDSPFSGTYYEQYFGPGTRLTVT.

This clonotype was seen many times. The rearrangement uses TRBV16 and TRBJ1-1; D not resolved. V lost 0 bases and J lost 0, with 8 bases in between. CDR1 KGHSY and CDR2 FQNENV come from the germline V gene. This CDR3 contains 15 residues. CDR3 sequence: CASSQSRLMNTEAFF. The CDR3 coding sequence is TGTGCCAGCAGCCAATCTAGACTCATGAACACTGAAGCTTTCTTT.